One sample yielded the 7 T cell receptor beta chains listed below, sequenced in a study of early stage breast cancer tumors. Generated by immunoSEQ multiplex PCR, the TCRdb table keeps only in-frame clones and is missing some. This sample has about 72,000 clones; under 85% occur once, and the top ten carry 3.5%. What was sequenced was blood. These receptors were collected from a person aged 55-75 years with breast cancer.

This chain uses TRBV7-9 with TRBJ2-5, with 8 bases fitting TRBD2. The assigned J gene may be wrong: the sequence end matches TRBJ2-7 better. This CDR3 region has 14 residues. Germline V gives CDR1 SEHNR, CDR2 FQNEAQ (reference sequence). The DNA of the CDR3 is TGTGCCAGCAGCTTAGACGGGAGGGGAACCGAGCAGTACTTC. It codes for CASSLDGRGTEQYF.

The chain recombines TRBV28 with TRBJ1-4; D uncertain. CDR3 length: 15 residues. V dropped 3 bases and J dropped 3 bases, with 11 bases sitting between them. CDR1 and CDR2 from the germline V gene are MDHEN and SYDVKM. For the CDR3, the DNA is TGTGCCAGCAGTTTGGGTGTAACCTCTAATGAAAAACTGTTTTTT. As protein: CASSLGVTSNEKLFF.

The chain is built from TRBV6-4 and TRBJ2-1, with 10 nucleotides matching TRBD2. Losses at the gene ends were 6 bases for V and 7 bases for J; bases not matched to a gene: 9. Germline V CDR1 and CDR2: MRHNA, SNTAGT. CDR3 size: 15 residues. Here the CDR3 DNA reads TGTGCCAGCAGCGAAACTAGCGGGGAGGGGAATGAGCAGTTCTTC. Amino acids: CASSETSGEGNEQFF.

The chain joins TRBV6-1 to TRBJ1-5; D is possibly TRBD1 (6 bases). V was trimmed by 4 bases and J by 1 base, leaving 11 bases between them. Germline V gene lookup returns CDR1 MNHNS and CDR2 SASEGT. The CDR3 has 15 residues. The CDR3 nucleotides read TGTGCCAGCAGTGTACAGGGATCGAGCAATCAGCCCCAGCATTTT. The encoded protein is CASSVQGSSNQPQHF.

The J gene is TRBJ2-1, the V gene TRBV30; D tentatively fits TRBD1 or TRBD2 (6 bases each). This CDR3 is built from 13 residues. CDR1 and CDR2 (germline): GTSNPN, SVGIG (reference sequence). The V end was cut by 2 bases, the J end by 4 bases, with 9 bases between. CDR3 DNA sequence: TGTGCCTGGAGTCTAGGGGGGTACAATGAGCAGTTCTTC. This encodes CAWSLGGYNEQFF.

This chain joins TRBV11-2 and TRBJ1-3, with D uncertain. The V end was cut by 5 bases, the J end by 1 base, with 9 bases between. The CDR3 consists of 14 residues. The germline gives CDR1 SGHAT, CDR2 FQNNGV. The CDR3 protein is CASSRAGSGNTIYF. The CDR3 DNA is TGTGCCAGCAGCCGAGCTGGGTCTGGAAACACCATATATTTT.

With regard to this clone: In the same sample, other DNA sequences code for this CDR3. This chain uses TRBV6-5 with TRBJ2-5; TRBD1 agrees at 7 bases. This CDR3 contains 13 residues. With 5 bases clipped from V and 4 bases from J, the junction kept 4 bases outside the gene matches. Germline CDR1 is MNHEY and CDR2 is SVGAGI. CDR3 loop: CASSRQGRETQYF. In DNA form, the CDR3 reads TGTGCCAGCAGTCGACAGGGAAGAGAGACCCAGTACTTC.